This T cell receptor (beta chain) appears in the sequencing data of a study of blood T cell repertoires in COVID-19. Study-wide background: The United States, Italy and Spain provided the acute and convalescent COVID-19 samples. PBMCs, B-cell-depleted T cells, or T cells were the source of the cDNA or gDNA that made up the material.

The J segment lost 3 bases and the V segment lost 8 bases, leaving 11 bases of the junction unmatched. The CDR3 extends over 15 amino acids. Looked up from germline, CDR1 is ENHRY and CDR2 is SYGVKD. In the authors' methods: Reference gene primer amplification yielded estimated nucleated cell counts. The repertoire was sequenced with immunoSEQ multiplex PCR; TCRdb's copy has only in-frame clones and lacks some. For V, J and clone size, that table is used; D and trimming come from the DNA. The sample shows 190,000 or so clones, approximately 86% of them seen only once. This rearrangement joins TRBV10-3 to TRBJ2-7, with TRBD1 identical over 9 bases. This TCR derives from a man aged 40-49 years with active or convalescent COVID-19. The material sequenced was peripheral blood. The CDR3 reads CAIRTGEGGNYEQYF. CDR3 bases: TGTGCCATCCGGACAGGGGAGGGGGGTAACTACGAGCAGTACTTC.